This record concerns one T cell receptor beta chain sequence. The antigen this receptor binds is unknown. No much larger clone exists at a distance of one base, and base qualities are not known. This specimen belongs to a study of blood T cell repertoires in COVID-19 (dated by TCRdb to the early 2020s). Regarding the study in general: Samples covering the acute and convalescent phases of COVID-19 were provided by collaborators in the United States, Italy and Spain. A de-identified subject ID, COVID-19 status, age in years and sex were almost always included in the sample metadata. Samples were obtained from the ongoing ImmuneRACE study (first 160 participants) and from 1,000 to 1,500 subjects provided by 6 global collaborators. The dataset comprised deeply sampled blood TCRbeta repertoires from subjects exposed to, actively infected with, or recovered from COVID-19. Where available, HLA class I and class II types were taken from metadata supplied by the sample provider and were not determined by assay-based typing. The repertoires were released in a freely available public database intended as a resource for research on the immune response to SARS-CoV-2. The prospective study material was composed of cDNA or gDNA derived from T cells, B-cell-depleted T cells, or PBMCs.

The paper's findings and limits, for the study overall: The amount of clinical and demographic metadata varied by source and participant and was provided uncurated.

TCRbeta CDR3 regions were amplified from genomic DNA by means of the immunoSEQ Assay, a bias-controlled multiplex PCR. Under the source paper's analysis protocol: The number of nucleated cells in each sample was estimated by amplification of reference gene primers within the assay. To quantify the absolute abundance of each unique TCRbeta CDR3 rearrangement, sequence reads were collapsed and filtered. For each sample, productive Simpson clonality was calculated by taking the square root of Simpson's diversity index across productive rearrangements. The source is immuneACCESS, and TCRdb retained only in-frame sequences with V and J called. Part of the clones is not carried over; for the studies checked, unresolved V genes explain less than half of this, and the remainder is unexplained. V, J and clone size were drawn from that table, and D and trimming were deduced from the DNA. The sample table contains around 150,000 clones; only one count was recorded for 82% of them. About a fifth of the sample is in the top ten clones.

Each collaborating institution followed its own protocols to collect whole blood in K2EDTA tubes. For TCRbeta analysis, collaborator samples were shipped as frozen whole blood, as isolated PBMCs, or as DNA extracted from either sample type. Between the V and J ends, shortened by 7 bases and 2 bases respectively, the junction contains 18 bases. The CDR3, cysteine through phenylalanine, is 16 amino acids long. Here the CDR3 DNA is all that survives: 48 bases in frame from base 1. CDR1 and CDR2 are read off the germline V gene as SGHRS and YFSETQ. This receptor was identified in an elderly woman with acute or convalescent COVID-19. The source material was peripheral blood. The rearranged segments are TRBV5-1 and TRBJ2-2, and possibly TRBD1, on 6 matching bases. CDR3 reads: CASSLGVQGNTGELFF. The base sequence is TGCGCCAGCTCTTTGGGGGTACAGGGAAACACCGGGGAGCTGTTTTTT.